What follows are 24 T cell receptor beta chains derived from one specimen sequenced in a study of T cells in Graves' hyperthyroidism and ophthalmopathy (dated by TCRdb to the late 2010s). Library preparation was by multiplex PCR. The run used an Illumina HiSeq 2000. Amplification of TCR beta CDR3 regions was carried out from RNA transcripts. The first round of RT-PCR for the TCR CDR3 was performed with the HTBI primer set and the Qiagen OneStep RT-PCR kit. The public reads were reanalyzed by TCRdb: fastp trimming at Q25, MiXCR alignment, in-frame beta chains only. Rows merge per CDR3 protein into single entries with the most common DNA and genes. The table for this sample lists a few hundred thousand distinct CDR3 sequences; over 15% of them were counted only once. 3.7% of the sample comes from the top ten. The sequencing input was blood. All receptors derive from a young woman with Graves' hyperthyroidism.

This clonotype came up many times. V is TRBV13 and J is TRBJ2-5, with TRBD2 matching 14 bases. There are 17 residues in the CDR3. In germline, CDR1 is PRHDT, CDR2 FYEKMQ (reference sequence). With V trimmed by 4 bases and J by 1 base, 5 bases remained unmatched. CDR3 coding DNA: TGTGCCAGCAGCTCAAGACTAGCGGGGGGGTCCCAAGAGACCCAGTACTTC. It translates to CASSSRLAGGSQETQYF.

In its sample, this clonotype was seen many times. The chain combines TRBV28 with TRBJ2-7; 12 bases are shared with TRBD1. V was clipped by 6 bases and J by 5 bases; unmatched bases: 5. CDR3 length: 14 residues. The V gene's germline CDR1 is MDHEN and CDR2 SYDVKM. CDR3 protein: CASRPGTGGDEQYF. The CDR3 DNA reads TGTGCCAGCAGACCCGGGACAGGGGGCGACGAGCAGTACTTC.

Concerning this clonotype: This sequence may be a read error, since a much larger clone differs from it by one base. The chain is built from TRBV27 and TRBJ1-5; D unresolved. Germline CDR1 is MNHEY and CDR2 is SMNVEV (reference sequence). The CDR3 runs to 18 residues. The DNA of the CDR3 is TGTGCCAGCAGCCCCACTTTTACGACACGAGGGAGGAATCAGCCCCTGCATTTT. Translated: CASSPTFTTRGRNQPLHF.

This clonotype was found many times. The V gene is TRBV5-1, the J gene TRBJ2-7; D perhaps matches TRBD2 (5 bases). Trimming pared 5 bases from V and 6 bases from J, leaving 15 bases between. In germline, CDR1 is SGHRS, CDR2 YFSETQ. CDR3 length equals 13 residues. The CDR3 nucleotides are TGCGCCAGCAGTAGCGTTCGGTCGCGCGAGCAGTACTTC. Amino acids: CASSSVRSREQYF. The whole variable domain, remainder taken from reference TRBV5-1 and TRBJ2-7, is KAGVTQTPRYLIKTRGQQVTLSCSPISGHRSVSWYQQTPGQGLQFLFEYFSETQRNKGNFPGRFSGRQFSNSRSEMNVSTLELGDSALYLCASSSVRSREQYFGPGTRLTVT.

The J gene is TRBJ2-5, the V gene TRBV9; D is tentatively TRBD1 or TRBD2 (6 bases each). V lost 4 bases and J 5 bases, leaving 18 bases between the germline ends. The CDR3 covers 15 residues. Per the germline V gene, CDR1 is SGDLS and CDR2 is YYNGEE. CDR3 amino acids: CASSPPVGGGETQYF. CDR3 bases: TGTGCCAGCAGCCCCCCCGTGGGGGGCGGTGAGACCCAGTACTTC.

This clonotype was found many times. The chain uses TRBV3-1 and TRBJ2-5, with D unclear. The germline gives CDR1 LGHDT, CDR2 YNNKEL (reference sequence). There are 15 residues in the CDR3. Deletions cut 0 bases from V and 7 bases from J, with 15 bases between. The CDR3 loop is CASSQDTIARGTQYF. The CDR3 DNA reads TGTGCCAGCAGCCAAGATACGATAGCCAGAGGGACCCAGTACTTC.

This clonotype was seen many times. The V call is TRBV2, the J call TRBJ1-5, with TRBD1 as a possible D gene (5 bases). The CDR3 extends over 14 amino acids. Trimming left V 7 bases short and J 2 bases short, with 12 bases between. Germline CDR1 is SNHLY and CDR2 is FYNNEI. The chain's CDR3 is CASTYSGGNQPQHF. As DNA, the CDR3 is TGTGCCAGCACCTACTCGGGGGGCAATCAGCCCCAGCATTTT. The whole variable domain, remainder taken from reference TRBV2 and TRBJ1-5, is EPEVTQTPSHQVTQMGQEVILRCVPISNHLYFYWYRQILGQKVEFLVSFYNNEISEKSEIFDDQFSVERPDGSNFTLKIRSTKLEDSAMYFCASTYSGGNQPQHFGDGTRLSIL.

This clonotype was found a few times. The chain joins TRBV18 to TRBJ1-2; no firm D call. Germline V gives CDR1 KGHSH, CDR2 LQKENI. V lost 2 bases, J lost 4 bases, and 14 bases lay in between. This CDR3 is 15 amino acids long. The CDR3 DNA reads TGTGCCAGCTCACCATCACTCCTACGTAGCTATGGCTACACCTTC. This sequence encodes CASSPSLLRSYGYTF.

This clonotype was picked up many times. The CDR3 sequence: CAISARGDTEAFF. DNA of the CDR3: TGTGCCATCAGTGCTAGGGGGGACACTGAAGCTTTCTTT. The gene calls are TRBV10-3 and TRBJ1-1, with D possibly matching TRBD1 (6 bases). The V end lost 4 bases, the J end lost 3 bases, and 9 bases lay between the germline ends. The CDR3 has 13 residues. Germline CDR1 ENHRY, CDR2 SYGVKD.

The V gene is TRBV11-2, the J gene TRBJ2-7; D may be TRBD1 or TRBD2 (5 bases each). This CDR3 contains 18 residues. V was pared by 3 bases and J by 5 bases, with 26 bases between. Germline loops: CDR1 SGHAT, CDR2 FQNNGV. CDR3 in amino acids: CASSLVMYGDADSDEQYF. For the CDR3, the DNA is TGTGCCAGCAGCTTGGTGATGTATGGGGACGCCGACAGCGACGAGCAGTACTTC.

This clonotype was observed many times. V usage is TRBV6-5 and J usage is TRBJ1-2; D is ambiguous. The CDR3 sequence is 11 residues long. Germline-derived CDR1 and CDR2 are MNHEY and SVGAGI. Trimming cost V 7 bases and J 4 bases, with 7 bases left between them. The DNA of the CDR3 is TGTGCCAGCACCAATGCCTATGGCTACACCTTC. This codes for CASTNAYGYTF.

In DNA, the CDR3 is TGTGCCAGCAGCTTAGTGCAAAATTGGATTCAGTACTTC. Its translation: CASSLVQNWIQYF. The chain uses TRBV7-9 and TRBJ2-4, with D unresolved. The ends were cut back, 1 base at V and 10 bases at J, with 11 bases in the middle. The CDR3 runs to 13 residues. Looked up from germline, CDR1 is SEHNR and CDR2 is FQNEAQ (reference sequence).

This clonotype was recorded at least ten times. The chain joins TRBV12-3 or TRBV12-4 to TRBJ2-5; the D gene is possibly TRBD1 (6 bases). The length of the CDR3 is 13 residues. V was pared by 8 bases and J by 3 bases, with 13 bases between. CDR3 sequence: CASGPNREETQYF. The CDR3 bases are TGTGCCAGCGGACCTAACAGGGAAGAGACCCAGTACTTC.

The DNA of the CDR3 is TGTGCCAGCAGCTTAGCGGGCAGGGCATCGAAGGGAGCTTTCTTT. It translates to CASSLAGRASKGAFF. This rearrangement joins TRBV7-9 to TRBJ1-1; D is possibly TRBD1 (5 bases). The CDR3 has 15 amino acids. Trimming removed 0 bases from V and 10 bases from J, with 18 bases in between. Per germline, CDR1 SEHNR and CDR2 FQNEAQ (reference sequence).

The chain combines TRBV18 with TRBJ1-1; D ambiguous. Trimming pared 0 bases from V and 0 bases from J, leaving 11 bases between. The CDR3 is 16 amino acids. Germline lookup yields CDR1 KGHSH and CDR2 LQKENI. CDR3 sequence (DNA): TGTGCCAGCTCACCACCGAACCGGATTTTGAACACTGAAGCTTTCTTT. This sequence encodes CASSPPNRILNTEAFF.

This chain links TRBV12-3 or TRBV12-4 with TRBJ2-7, with 9 bases aligning to TRBD1. The V and J ends lost 1 base and 2 bases, in that order; junction bases with no gene match: 12. The CDR3 totals 18 residues. DNA of the CDR3: TGTGCCAGCAGTTTAGAAATTGGGGGGACAGGGTTTACCTACGAGCAGTACTTC. Translation: CASSLEIGGTGFTYEQYF.

This clonotype was observed many times. The chain couples TRBV19 to TRBJ1-1; 8 bases are shared with TRBD1. Trimming removed 10 bases from V and 5 bases from J; junction bases left unmatched: 9. The CDR3 sequence is 13 residues long. The germline CDR1 and CDR2 sequences are LNHDA and SQIVND (reference sequence). This chain's CDR3 is CATLTGEYTEAFF. The CDR3 coding sequence is TGTGCCACCCTGACAGGGGAATATACTGAAGCTTTCTTT. Filled out from reference TRBV19 and TRBJ1-1, the complete variable domain reads DGGITQSPKYLFRKEGQNVTLSCEQNLNHDAMYWYRQDPGQGLRLIYYSQIVNDFQKGDIAEGYSVSREKKESFPLTVTSAQKNPTAFYLCATLTGEYTEAFFGQGTRLTVV.

At least ten counts were recorded for this clonotype. CDR3 sequence: CAWSVTTEAFF. The CDR3 DNA reads as TGTGCCTGGAGTGTGACCACTGAAGCTTTCTTT. This chain joins TRBV30 and TRBJ1-1, with D unclear. V was cut by 0 bases and J by 4 bases, with 3 bases left in between. The CDR3 is 11 amino acids. Germline assignment: CDR1 GTSNPN and CDR2 SVGIG (reference sequence). The variable domain in full, with the rest retrieved from reference TRBV30 and TRBJ1-1, is SQTIHQWPATLVQPVGSPLSLECTVEGTSNPNLYWYRQAAGRGLQLLFYSVGIGQISSEVPQNLSASRPQDRQFILSSKKLLLSDSGFYLCAWSVTTEAFFGQGTRLTVV.

This clonotype was seen ten or more times. Here the CDR3 DNA reads TGCAGTGCTAGAGTTCTGAGGACAGGACGGAACACTGAAGCTTTCTTT. Protein sequence: CSARVLRTGRNTEAFF. The chain joins TRBV20-1 to TRBJ1-1, with 7 bases that match TRBD1. Germline V gene data show CDR1 as DFQATT and CDR2 as SNEGSKA (reference sequence). This CDR3 spans 16 amino acids. V lost 1 base and J lost 1; bases outside the gene matches: 9.

Ten or more counts support this clonotype. CDR3: CATSDFTGDGYTF. Here the CDR3 DNA reads TGTGCCACCAGTGATTTTACAGGGGACGGCTACACCTTC. The chain is built from TRBV24-1 and TRBJ1-2; 7 nucleotides match TRBD1. J gave up 8 bases and V 1 base, and 3 bases lay outside the gene matches. Germline V gene data show CDR1 as KGHDR and CDR2 as SFDVKD. This CDR3 is 13 amino acids long.

This clonotype was observed a handful of times. The V call is TRBV9, the J call TRBJ2-7; D perhaps matches TRBD1 (6 bases). V dropped 4 bases and J dropped 2 bases, with 13 bases sitting between them. Looked up from germline, CDR1 is SGDLS and CDR2 is YYNGEE. The CDR3 is 14 residues long. This chain's CDR3 is CASSIEQGTYEQYF. The DNA for the CDR3 is TGTGCCAGCAGCATAGAACAGGGAACCTACGAGCAGTACTTC. The complete variable domain, with remaining parts taken from reference TRBV9 and TRBJ2-7, reads DSGVTQTPKHLITATGQRVTLRCSPRSGDLSVYWYQQSLDQGLQFLIQYYNGEERAKGNILERFSAQQFPDLHSELNLSSLELGDSALYFCASSIEQGTYEQYFGPGTRLTVT.

The rearrangement uses TRBV6-1 and TRBJ2-7, with D possibly matching TRBD2 (6 bases). From germline, CDR1 is MNHNS and CDR2 SASEGT. V was cut by 6 bases and J by 0 bases, with 15 bases left in between. CDR3 size: 15 residues. DNA for the CDR3: TGTGCCAGCAGCCCCGGGACTGACCTCTCCTACGAGCAGTACTTC. Residues: CASSPGTDLSYEQYF.

A word on this clonotype: The missing conserved phenylalanine or tryptophan at the end of this CDR3 makes a read error likely. The V gene is TRBV2, the J gene TRBJ1-5; D unresolved. CDR3 length: 14 amino acids. V was clipped by 6 bases and J by 1 base, with 10 bases between them. CDR1 is SNHLY, CDR2 FYNNEI, per germline. CDR3 protein: CASRLQGSNQPQHL. CDR3 coding DNA: TGTGCCAGCAGACTACAAGGAAGCAATCAGCCCCAGCATTTG.

The genes are TRBV24-1 and TRBJ2-4; the match to TRBD1 covers 10 bases. From germline, CDR1 is KGHDR and CDR2 SFDVKD. V was pared by 9 bases and J by 8 bases, with 6 bases of the junction left unmatched. The CDR3 is made up of 13 amino acids. The CDR3 region has the DNA TGTGCCACCGAGGGGACAGGGGAGGACATTCAGTACTTC. Translated, it gives CATEGTGEDIQYF.